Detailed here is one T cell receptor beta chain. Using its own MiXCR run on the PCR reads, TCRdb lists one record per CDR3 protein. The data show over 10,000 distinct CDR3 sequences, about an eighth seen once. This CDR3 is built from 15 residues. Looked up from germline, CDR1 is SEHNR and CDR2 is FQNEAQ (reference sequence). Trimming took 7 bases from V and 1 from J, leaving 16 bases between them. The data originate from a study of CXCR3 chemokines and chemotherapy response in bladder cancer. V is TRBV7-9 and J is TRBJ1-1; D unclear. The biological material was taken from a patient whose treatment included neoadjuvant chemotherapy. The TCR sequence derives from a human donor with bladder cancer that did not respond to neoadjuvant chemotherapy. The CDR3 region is CASIPGKGSNTEAFF. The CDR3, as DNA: TGTGCCAGCATCCCGGGGAAGGGTTCGAACACTGAAGCTTTCTTT.